The 24 T cell receptor beta chains listed next were all sequenced from one sample in a study of metastatic and nonmetastatic thyroid tumors (TCRdb year 2020). The protocol used for the library was PCR. TCRdb lists the instrument as Illumina HiSeq 4000. Clones were called with MiXCR by TCRdb after fastp trimmed the public reads at Q25, and only in-frame beta chains were retained. In all, the sample holds about 62,000 clones, and 4% to 4.5% of those were seen once. About 22% of the sample comes from the top ten. None of the patients had been given any treatment before thyroid surgery. Material: blood. The origin of the receptors is a female donor with papillary thyroid cancer or a benign thyroid nodule (not recorded which). Some clones in this sample may be carry-over from other donors' samples.

This clone was observed a few times. The chain links TRBV5-1 to TRBJ1-6, with D unresolved. The V gene's germline CDR1 is SGHRS and CDR2 YFSETQ. The CDR3 runs to 16 residues. The V end was cut by 0 bases, the J end by 7 bases, with 14 bases between. CDR3 sequence: CASSLEPGVGNSPLHF. CDR3 DNA sequence: TGCGCCAGCAGCTTGGAGCCCGGGGTCGGGAATTCACCCCTCCACTTT.

This clone showed up many times. The V and J genes are TRBV7-3 and TRBJ2-2; 12 bases align to TRBD1. After removal of 0 bases from V and 6 bases from J, the junction contained 5 bases not matched to a gene. The CDR3 extends over 17 amino acids. Germline V CDR1 and CDR2: SGHTA, FQGTGA. The CDR3 DNA reads TGTGCCAGCAGCTTAACACTTGGGACAGGGGGCTCCGGGGAGCTGTTTTTT. Translation: CASSLTLGTGGSGELFF.

This clone came up many times. The V gene is TRBV4-2, the J gene TRBJ2-7, with D perhaps TRBD1 (6 bases). V was clipped by 5 bases and J by 3 bases, with 20 bases between them. Germline lookup yields CDR1 LGHNA and CDR2 YNFKEQ. The CDR3 is 16 residues long. The chain's CDR3 is CASSDAPGQGNYEQYF. CDR3 DNA sequence: TGTGCCAGCAGCGACGCCCCGGGGCAGGGGAACTACGAGCAGTACTTC.

This clone has at least ten counts. The chain carries TRBV6-1 and TRBJ2-1; the match to TRBD2 covers 13 bases. The J segment lost 6 bases and the V segment lost 5 bases, leaving 1 base of the junction unmatched. Germline CDR1 reads MNHNS; CDR2 reads SASEGT. The CDR3 runs to 14 residues. Written as DNA, the CDR3 is TGTGCCAGCAGTTGGACTAGCGGGAGCAATGAGCAGTTCTTC. This sequence encodes CASSWTSGSNEQFF.

V usage is TRBV24-1 and J usage is TRBJ2-2; TRBD2 is a possible D gene (7 bases). The V end lost 9 bases, the J end lost 6 bases, and 25 bases lay between the germline ends. This CDR3 comprises 17 residues. In germline, CDR1 is KGHDR, CDR2 SFDVKD. In DNA form, the CDR3 reads TGTGCCACCGCCCCTGGGGGGGGGGCAGGTGGCTCCGGGGAGCTGTTTTTT. As protein: CATAPGGGAGGSGELFF.

This clone has just a few counts. Other DNA sequences of this sample code for an identical CDR3. The chain has TRBV3-1 and TRBJ1-1; 8 positions match TRBD1. In germline, CDR1 is LGHDT, CDR2 YNNKEL (reference sequence). V gave up 4 bases and J gave up 1 base; unmatched junction bases: 8. There are 16 residues in the CDR3. The CDR3 DNA reads as TGTGCCAGCAGCCCACAAGGGACAGGAGGGAACACTGAAGCTTTCTTT. Amino acid sequence: CASSPQGTGGNTEAFF.

The J gene is TRBJ2-7, the V gene TRBV5-1; 11 nucleotides line up with TRBD1. CDR3 length equals 17 residues. Germline V gives CDR1 SGHRS, CDR2 YFSETQ. J gave up 2 bases and V 2 bases, and 9 bases lay outside the gene matches. For the CDR3, the DNA is TGCGCCAGCAGCTTATTTAAATTGGGACAGGGGGCCTACGAGCAGTACTTC. Protein: CASSLFKLGQGAYEQYF.

In its sample, this clone was seen a few times. The CDR3 reads CASAPDYLASYNEQFF. The CDR3 DNA reads as TGCGCCAGCGCCCCGGACTATCTAGCCTCCTACAATGAGCAGTTCTTC. The rearrangement uses TRBV4-1 and TRBJ2-1; D perhaps matches TRBD2 (6 bases). The germline CDR1 and CDR2 sequences are MGHRA and YSYEKL. The CDR3 runs 16 residues. V gave up 8 bases and J gave up 0 bases, with 17 bases separating them.

Note on this clone: A much larger clone differs by one base, so this may be a read error. The V gene is TRBV20-1, the J gene TRBJ2-3; unclear D gene. The ends were cut back, 3 bases at V and 7 bases at J, with 5 bases in the middle. Germline V gives CDR1 DFQATT, CDR2 SNEGSKA (reference sequence). The CDR3 loop spans 10 amino acids. The CDR3 region is CSASAYTQYF. CDR3 sequence (DNA): TGCAGTGCTAGTGCCTATACGCAGTATTTT.

This clone was detected many times. This chain joins TRBV12-3 or TRBV12-4 and TRBJ1-2, with a weak D call TRBD1 (6 bases). CDR3 size: 12 residues. Trimming took off 5 bases at V and 5 bases at J, with 9 bases between the two ends. The CDR3 is CASSLGQYGYTF. The CDR3 DNA sequence: TGTGCCAGCAGTCTTGGACAGTATGGCTACACCTTC.

In its sample, this clone was seen a few times. The chain is built from TRBV7-8 and TRBJ2-5, with 7 bases that match TRBD1. The V and J ends lost 7 bases and 1 base, in that order; junction bases with no gene match: 12. Germline loops: CDR1 SGHVS, CDR2 FQNEAQ. The CDR3 is 16 residues long. The CDR3 region is CASTLRGRDSQETQYF. CDR3 DNA: TGTGCCAGCACCCTACGGGGCCGGGACAGCCAAGAGACCCAGTACTTC.

This clone was observed many times. CDR3 in DNA: TGTGCCAGCAGCTTAAGGCCCCCGCGGGAGCCCCGTCCTAATGAGCAGTTCTTC. It yields the protein CASSLRPPREPRPNEQFF. The chain recombines TRBV7-3 with TRBJ2-1; 7 bases align to TRBD2. Trimming at V came to 1 base and at J to 7 bases, leaving 16 bases not matched to a gene. Germline values: CDR1 SGHTA, CDR2 FQGTGA. The CDR3 loop spans 18 amino acids.

This clone was seen ten or more times. The chain recombines TRBV2 with TRBJ2-5, with TRBD2 as a possible D gene (6 bases). Germline CDR1 reads SNHLY; CDR2 reads FYNNEI. The CDR3 spans 13 residues. Trimming stripped 5 bases from V and 5 bases from J, with 12 bases between. The CDR3 loop reads CASSRELGETQYF. In nucleotides, the CDR3 is TGTGCCAGCAGTCGGGAGTTGGGGGAGACCCAGTACTTC.

Ten or more counts support this clone. The V and J genes are TRBV30 and TRBJ1-6; maybe TRBD1 (6 bases). Trimming pared 0 bases from V and 8 bases from J, leaving 14 bases between. Germline CDR1 and CDR2: GTSNPN and SVGIG (reference sequence). The CDR3 is made up of 15 amino acids. This CDR3 is CAWSVWTVRDSPLHF. DNA of the CDR3: TGTGCCTGGAGTGTATGGACAGTTCGCGATTCACCCCTCCACTTT. The variable domain in full, with the rest retrieved from reference TRBV30 and TRBJ1-6, is SQTIHQWPATLVQPVGSPLSLECTVEGTSNPNLYWYRQAAGRGLQLLFYSVGIGQISSEVPQNLSASRPQDRQFILSSKKLLLSDSGFYLCAWSVWTVRDSPLHFGNGTRLTVT.

This clone has only a few counts. A much larger clone sits a single nucleotide away, making a read error possible. The rearrangement joins TRBV19 to TRBJ1-1; 9 bases align to TRBD1. Germline-derived CDR1 and CDR2 are LNHDA and SQIVND (reference sequence). This CDR3 spans 13 amino acids. The DNA of the CDR3 is TGTGCCAGTACTATAGGAAGGGACAGGGCGGCTTTCTTT. Protein product: CASTIGRDRAAFF.

About this clone: A read error may be the cause here, since a much bigger clone is one base away. No conserved phenylalanine or tryptophan ends this CDR3, so it is likely a read error. The chain carries TRBV18 and TRBJ2-5, with 7 bases identical to TRBD2. This CDR3 spans 13 amino acids. Germline values: CDR1 KGHSH, CDR2 LQKENI. J lost 3 bases, V lost 6 bases, and 4 bases had no gene match. CDR3 coding DNA: TGTGCCAGCTCCCCCGGGACTAAAGAGACCCAGTACCTC. This encodes CASSPGTKETQYL.

This clone was found a few times. The chain has TRBV6-1 and TRBJ2-7; the D gene is possibly TRBD1 (5 bases). The V end was cut by 9 bases, the J end by 3 bases, with 18 bases between. This CDR3 has 14 amino acids. Germline V gives CDR1 MNHNS, CDR2 SASEGT. The CDR3 DNA reads TGTGCCAGTGAGGACATGGGCAAGGACTACGAGCAGTACTTC. Translating gives CASEDMGKDYEQYF.

This clone was seen ten or more times. The V and J genes are TRBV27 and TRBJ2-3; tentatively, D is TRBD2 (5 bases). CDR1 is MNHEY, CDR2 SMNVEV, per germline (reference sequence). The V end lost 3 bases, the J end lost 4 bases, and 14 bases lay between the germline ends. The CDR3 totals 15 residues. The DNA of the CDR3 is TGTGCCAGCAGTTTCCTTAAGTCGAGGGCAGATACGCAGTATTTT. It specifies CASSFLKSRADTQYF.

This clone was detected ten times or more. The gene calls are TRBV20-1 and TRBJ1-3; 10 nucleotides line up with TRBD1. Unmatched junction bases numbered 6, after V lost 5 bases and J lost 2 bases. Germline assignment: CDR1 DFQATT and CDR2 SNEGSKA (reference sequence). This CDR3 comprises 15 residues. CDR3 nucleotide sequence: TGCAGTGCTGCCGACAGGGGGCGAACTGGAAACACCATATATTTT. It yields the protein CSAADRGRTGNTIYF.

There are many counts of this clone. V and J are TRBV24-1 and TRBJ2-2; TRBD2 might be the D (6 bases). The CDR3 is 16 amino acids. In germline, CDR1 is KGHDR, CDR2 SFDVKD. The ends were cut back, 5 bases at V and 7 bases at J, with 19 bases in the middle. The CDR3 nucleotides are TGTGCCACCAGTGTGGGGGGTGGCTTTAGCCTCGGGGAGCTGTTTTTT. This translates into CATSVGGGFSLGELFF.

This clone was recorded at least ten times. The J gene is TRBJ2-2, the V gene TRBV30, with TRBD2 as a possible D gene (6 bases). This CDR3 comprises 12 residues. CDR1 and CDR2 (germline): GTSNPN, SVGIG (reference sequence). Trimming removed 2 bases at V and 6 bases at J, with 7 bases between. CDR3 protein: CAWSTGAGELFF. CDR3 sequence (DNA): TGTGCCTGGAGTACGGGGGCCGGGGAGCTGTTTTTT.

This clone was detected many times. J is TRBJ2-7 and V is TRBV7-6; no clear D gene. Trimming stripped 2 bases from V and 5 bases from J, with 16 bases between. The CDR3 is 15 amino acids. Germline V gene data show CDR1 as SGHVS and CDR2 as FNYEAQ. CDR3 sequence: CASSLQPSKGNEQYF. CDR3 coding DNA: TGTGCCAGCAGCTTACAGCCTAGTAAGGGTAACGAGCAGTACTTC.

This clone has just a few counts. This sequence joins TRBV24-1 and TRBJ2-1; 12 bases are a match to TRBD1. The V and J ends lost 3 bases and 6 bases, in that order; junction bases with no gene match: 5. This CDR3 has 16 amino acids. From germline, CDR1 is KGHDR and CDR2 SFDVKD. The CDR3 coding sequence is TGTGCCACCAGTGATCCCGGGACAGGGGGCTTCAATGAGCAGTTCTTC. Amino acid sequence: CATSDPGTGGFNEQFF.

In this sample, this clone turned up many times. The J gene is TRBJ2-5, the V gene TRBV3-1, with D perhaps TRBD1 (6 bases). Germline V lookup: CDR1 LGHDT, CDR2 YNNKEL (reference sequence). Trimming removed 9 bases at V and 5 bases at J, with 13 bases between. This CDR3 has 12 residues. CDR3 loop: CASRDITETQYF. As DNA, the CDR3 is TGTGCCAGTCGGGACATTACGGAGACCCAGTACTTC.